The 27 T cell receptor beta chains listed next were all sequenced from one sample in a study of blood T cell repertoires in COVID-19. Clones were sequenced by immunoSEQ multiplex PCR, and TCRdb holds only the in-frame ones, with some missing. The sample gives about 76,000 clones, roughly 74% of which show up once; roughly 16% is in the top ten. What was sequenced was peripheral blood. Receptors were obtained from a human donor in a cohort sampled during active COVID-19.

The chain employs TRBV5-4 and TRBJ2-7; 7 bases agree with TRBD1. The CDR3 is made up of 13 amino acids. Germline values: CDR1 SGHNT, CDR2 YYREEE (reference sequence). The junction had 5 bases not matched to a gene; V was cut back by 4 bases and J by 4 bases. CDR3 residues: CASSRDSLYEQYF. The CDR3 DNA follows: TGTGCCAGCAGCCGGGACAGTCTATACGAGCAGTACTTC. The entire variable domain, with the rest obtained from reference TRBV5-4 and TRBJ2-7, is as follows: ETGVTQSPTHLIKTRGQQVTLRCSSQSGHNTVSWYQQALGQGPQFIFQYYREEENGRGNFPPRFSGLQFPNYSSELNVNALELDDSALYLCASSRDSLYEQYFGPGTRLTVT.

The J gene is TRBJ2-3, the V gene TRBV2; 7 nucleotides match TRBD1. Germline CDR1 is SNHLY and CDR2 is FYNNEI. V shed 5 bases, J shed 9 bases, and the junction held 8 bases outside the gene matches. CDR3 size: 13 residues. As DNA, the CDR3 is TGTGCCAGCAGTCCCCTAACAGGGGACACGCAGTATTTT. It specifies CASSPLTGDTQYF.

The chain is built from TRBV10-3 and TRBJ2-7; 15 nucleotides match TRBD2. The CDR3 runs 18 residues. CDR1 is ENHRY and CDR2 is SYGVKD in the germline V gene. V was clipped by 4 bases and J by 2 bases; unmatched bases: 9. The chain's CDR3 is CAISGTERTSGRAYEQYF. Here the CDR3 DNA reads TGTGCCATCAGTGGAACGGAAAGGACTAGCGGGAGGGCCTACGAGCAGTACTTC.

This chain links TRBV28 with TRBJ1-1, with TRBD1 matching 7 bases. V dropped 3 bases and J dropped 2; count of bases not matched to a gene: 3. This CDR3 spans 14 amino acids. The germline CDR1 and CDR2 sequences are MDHEN and SYDVKM. Written as DNA, the CDR3 is TGTGCCAGCAGTTTGACAGGGACTAACACTGAAGCTTTCTTT. The encoded protein is CASSLTGTNTEAFF.

This chain links TRBV5-5 with TRBJ2-5; the match to TRBD1 covers 10 bases. Germline loops: CDR1 SGHKS, CDR2 YYEKEE (reference sequence). The CDR3 extends over 16 amino acids. The junction had 7 bases not matched to a gene; V was cut back by 4 bases and J by 1 base. CDR3 residues: CASSPGQGPFQETQYF. CDR3 nucleotide sequence: TGTGCCAGCAGCCCGGGACAGGGGCCGTTCCAAGAGACCCAGTACTTC.

The chain combines TRBV4-3 with TRBJ1-4, with 9 nucleotides matching TRBD1. With 4 bases clipped from V and 3 bases from J, the junction kept 6 bases outside the gene matches. Per germline, CDR1 LGHNA and CDR2 YSLEER. The CDR3 is 16 amino acids. CDR3 in amino acids: CASSPLGTGPNEKLFF. The CDR3 DNA follows: TGCGCCAGCAGCCCACTGGGGACAGGGCCTAATGAAAAACTGTTTTTT.

The chain carries TRBV6-2 or TRBV6-3 and TRBJ2-2; D is undetermined. CDR1 is MNHEY, CDR2 SVGEGT, per germline. With 0 bases removed from V and 6 bases from J, the gap between germline ends came to 5 bases. This CDR3 contains 13 residues. The CDR3 sequence: CASSYSRAGELFF. DNA of the CDR3: TGTGCCAGCAGTTACTCTCGGGCCGGGGAGCTGTTTTTT.

This clone came up a few times. The chain recombines TRBV19 with TRBJ1-3; 9 bases match TRBD1. V dropped 3 bases and J dropped 4; count of bases not matched to a gene: 4. CDR1 and CDR2 (germline): LNHDA, SQIVND (reference sequence). The CDR3 has 15 amino acids. The CDR3 loop reads CASSIRDRVGNTIYF. The CDR3 DNA is TGTGCCAGTAGTATCCGGGACAGGGTCGGAAACACCATATATTTT.

The chain carries TRBV5-1 and TRBJ2-1; TRBD2 matches 13 bases. Losses at the gene ends were 4 bases for V and 6 bases for J; bases not matched to a gene: 10. Germline CDR1 SGHRS, CDR2 YFSETQ. This CDR3 has 17 amino acids. The CDR3 here is CASSPRTSGSNSNEQFF. In DNA form, the CDR3 reads TGCGCCAGCAGCCCGCGGACTAGCGGGAGTAACTCCAATGAGCAGTTCTTC.

The gene calls are TRBV6-1 and TRBJ1-5, with D tentatively TRBD1 (5 bases). Per germline, CDR1 MNHNS and CDR2 SASEGT. This CDR3 comprises 16 residues. Trimming cost V 4 bases and J 6 bases, with 19 bases left between them. As DNA, the CDR3 is TGTGCCAGCAGTGTAAACATGGGGGGGGAAGGTCAGCCCCAGCATTTT. It translates to CASSVNMGGEGQPQHF.

The chain joins TRBV5-6 to TRBJ1-6, with 9 bases lining up with TRBD1. The V segment lost 0 bases and the J segment 10 bases; nucleotides outside the gene matches: 8. Germline-derived CDR1 and CDR2 are SGHDT and YYEEEE. The CDR3 loop spans 16 amino acids. In nucleotides, the CDR3 is TGTGCCAGCAGCTTGGTGGCCGGGACAGGGTTATCACCCCTCCACTTT. Residues: CASSLVAGTGLSPLHF.

The V call is TRBV2, the J call TRBJ1-6; D not resolved. Germline lookup yields CDR1 SNHLY and CDR2 FYNNEI. Trimming left V 3 bases short and J 6 bases short, with 9 bases between. The CDR3 extends over 14 amino acids. The DNA of the CDR3 is TGTGCCAGCAGTGATTTCAGTGGTAATTCACCCCTCCACTTT. This translates into CASSDFSGNSPLHF.

The chain employs TRBV7-6 and TRBJ1-1, with D tentatively TRBD1 (6 bases). The CDR3 contains 14 residues. Germline-derived CDR1 and CDR2 are SGHVS and FNYEAQ. V was trimmed by 5 bases and J by 3 bases, leaving 13 bases between them. The CDR3 DNA reads TGTGCCAGCAGCCAACAGGGAGTAGACACTGAAGCTTTCTTT. Amino acids: CASSQQGVDTEAFF. The full variable domain, in which reference TRBV7-6 and TRBJ1-1 provide the parts outside the CDR3, is GAGVSQSPRYKVTKRGQDVALRCDPISGHVSLYWYRQALGQGPEFLTYFNYEAQQDKSGLPNDRFSAERPEGSISTLTIQRTEQRDSAMYRCASSQQGVDTEAFFGQGTRLTVV.

The V and J genes are TRBV5-1 and TRBJ1-5; D call uncertain. The germline gives CDR1 SGHRS, CDR2 YFSETQ. The V and J ends lost 0 bases and 7 bases respectively, with 14 bases between them. This CDR3 spans 15 amino acids. CDR3 amino acids: CASSLGGERNQPQHF. The CDR3 DNA reads TGCGCCAGCAGCTTGGGCGGGGAGCGGAACCAGCCCCAGCATTTT. Full variable domain (remainder filled in from reference TRBV5-1 and TRBJ1-5): KAGVTQTPRYLIKTRGQQVTLSCSPISGHRSVSWYQQTPGQGLQFLFEYFSETQRNKGNFPGRFSGRQFSNSRSEMNVSTLELGDSALYLCASSLGGERNQPQHFGDGTRLSIL.

This clone was counted a single time. CDR3 protein: CASSLTGVIGEQYF. The CDR3 nucleotides read TGTGCCAGCAGCTTGACAGGGGTCATAGGGGAGCAGTACTTC. J is TRBJ2-7 and V is TRBV7-9; TRBD1 matches 8 bases. The V segment lost 3 bases and the J segment 7 bases; nucleotides outside the gene matches: 8. This CDR3 has 14 residues. Germline CDR1 reads SEHNR; CDR2 reads FQNEAQ (reference sequence).

This clone appeared a single time. This chain joins TRBV4-2 and TRBJ2-2; the match to TRBD2 covers 7 bases. This CDR3 spans 19 amino acids. The V and J ends lost 1 base and 0 bases, in that order; junction bases with no gene match: 11. CDR1 and CDR2 (germline): LGHNA, YNFKEQ. The CDR3 coding sequence is TGTGCCAGCAGCCAAGCGTCCCTAGCGGCTAGAGCGAACACCGGGGAGCTGTTTTTT. Translated, it gives CASSQASLAARANTGELFF.

This clone was detected once. This rearrangement joins TRBV12-5 to TRBJ2-5, with 11 nucleotides matching TRBD1. Germline V gives CDR1 LGHNT, CDR2 FRNRAP. The CDR3 length is 15 residues. Trimming took 1 base from V and 4 from J; bases not matched to a gene: 2. The CDR3 is CASGLGTGGPETQYF. CDR3 nucleotide sequence: TGTGCTAGTGGTTTGGGGACAGGGGGCCCAGAGACCCAGTACTTC.

This clone appeared a few times. The chain uses TRBV6-2 or TRBV6-3 and TRBJ2-1, with D possibly TRBD2 on 5 matching bases. The ends were cut back, 2 bases at V and 0 bases at J, with 14 bases in the middle. Germline CDR1 and CDR2: MNHEY and SVGEGT. The CDR3 covers 17 residues. The CDR3 region has the DNA TGTGCCAGCAGTTACACGTTCAGCGGTAGCTCCTACAATGAGCAGTTCTTC. Its protein product is CASSYTFSGSSYNEQFF.

The chain carries TRBV7-2 and TRBJ2-7; 7 positions agree with TRBD2. The CDR3 totals 15 residues. Losses at the gene ends were 1 base for V and 3 bases for J; bases not matched to a gene: 6. Germline V gives CDR1 SGHTA, CDR2 FQGNSA. This CDR3 reads CASSLDGGYNYEQYF. The CDR3 region has the DNA TGTGCCAGCAGCTTAGACGGGGGGTACAACTACGAGCAGTACTTC.

The chain recombines TRBV28 with TRBJ2-7; D is perhaps TRBD1 (5 bases). Trimming removed 6 bases from V and 0 bases from J, with 12 bases in between. The germline gives CDR1 MDHEN, CDR2 SYDVKM. CDR3 length equals 14 residues. The CDR3 DNA reads TGTGCCAGCAGCCCAGGGTATAACTCCTACGAGCAGTACTTC. The encoded protein is CASSPGYNSYEQYF.

V is TRBV4-1 and J is TRBJ1-4; possible D gene TRBD1, 5 bases. The CDR3 is 16 amino acids. The V gene's germline CDR1 is MGHRA and CDR2 YSYEKL. The germline V and J ends were trimmed by 0 bases and 8 bases, with 16 bases remaining between them. The CDR3 DNA reads as TGCGCCAGCAGCCAAGAAGGTCGGGGGACGATGGAAAAACTGTTTTTT. Its protein product is CASSQEGRGTMEKLFF.

Only one count was recorded for this clone. This sequence joins TRBV3-1 (or the pseudogene TRBV3-2) and TRBJ2-7; TRBD1 aligns across 7 bases. This CDR3 contains 16 residues. V shed 3 bases, J shed 2 bases, and the junction held 10 bases outside the gene matches. Looked up from germline, CDR1 is LGHDT and CDR2 is YNNKEL (reference sequence). The CDR3 sequence is CASSQFTGALAYEQYF. The CDR3 DNA reads as TGTGCCAGCAGCCAGTTTACAGGGGCGCTTGCCTACGAGCAGTACTTC.

The chain carries TRBV12-3 or TRBV12-4 and TRBJ2-5; D gene ambiguous. This CDR3 spans 12 amino acids. V was pared by 6 bases and J by 5 bases, with 10 bases between. CDR3 coding DNA: TGTGCCAGCAGCCCCGTCGCGGAGACCCAGTACTTC. It yields the protein CASSPVAETQYF.

The sample holds one count of this clone. CDR3: CASSSGRIDTQYF. The DNA of the CDR3 is TGTGCCAGTAGTAGCGGGAGGATTGATACGCAGTATTTT. The gene calls are TRBV19 and TRBJ2-3, with TRBD2 matching over 8 bases. The germline CDR1 and CDR2 sequences are LNHDA and SQIVND (reference sequence). V lost 4 bases and J lost 6; bases outside the gene matches: 3. The CDR3 totals 13 residues. Full variable domain (remainder filled in from reference TRBV19 and TRBJ2-3): DGGITQSPKYLFRKEGQNVTLSCEQNLNHDAMYWYRQDPGQGLRLIYYSQIVNDFQKGDIAEGYSVSREKKESFPLTVTSAQKNPTAFYLCASSSGRIDTQYFGPGTRLTVL.

This clone was seen a few times. This chain links TRBV6-6 with TRBJ2-5; D is unclear. Trimming removed 0 bases from V and 4 bases from J, with 9 bases in between. This CDR3 is 14 amino acids long. Germline CDR1 and CDR2: MNHNY and SVGAGI (reference sequence). The DNA for the CDR3 is TGTGCCAGCAGTTACTCGAGGCCTTTAGAGACCCAGTACTTC. Translation gives CASSYSRPLETQYF.

The chain has TRBV27 and TRBJ1-6; D is perhaps TRBD1 (5 bases). The CDR3 has 15 amino acids. V dropped 8 bases and J dropped 5 bases, with 16 bases sitting between them. CDR1 and CDR2 from the germline V gene are MNHEY and SMNVEV (reference sequence). The CDR3 is CASARGGSHNSPLHF. The DNA for the CDR3 is TGTGCCAGCGCTAGGGGAGGATCTCATAATTCACCCCTCCACTTT.

This clone showed up just a few times. V gene TRBV6-5 combines with J gene TRBJ2-7, with 9 bases lining up with TRBD2. The J segment lost 2 bases and the V segment lost 7 bases, leaving 6 bases of the junction unmatched. The germline V gene has CDR1 MNHEY and CDR2 SVGAGI. The CDR3 runs to 14 residues. The chain's CDR3 is CASTKAGGAYEQYF. The CDR3 coding sequence is TGTGCCAGCACAAAAGCGGGAGGTGCCTACGAGCAGTACTTC.